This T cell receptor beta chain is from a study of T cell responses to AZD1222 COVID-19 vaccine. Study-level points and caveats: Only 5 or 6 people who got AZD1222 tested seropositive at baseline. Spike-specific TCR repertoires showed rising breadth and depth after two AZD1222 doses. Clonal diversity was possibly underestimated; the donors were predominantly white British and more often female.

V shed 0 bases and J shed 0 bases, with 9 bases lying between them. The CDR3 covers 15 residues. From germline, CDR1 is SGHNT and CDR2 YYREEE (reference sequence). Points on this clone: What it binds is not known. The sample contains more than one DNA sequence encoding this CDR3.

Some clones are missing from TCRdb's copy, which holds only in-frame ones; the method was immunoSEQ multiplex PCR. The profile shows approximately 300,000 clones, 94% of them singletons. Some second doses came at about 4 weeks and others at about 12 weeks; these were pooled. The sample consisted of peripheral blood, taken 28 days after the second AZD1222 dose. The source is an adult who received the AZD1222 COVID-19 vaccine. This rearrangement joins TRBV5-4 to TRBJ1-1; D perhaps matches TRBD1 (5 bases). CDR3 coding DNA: TGTGCCAGCAGCTTGGGGGGGACGATGAACACTGAAGCTTTCTTT. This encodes CASSLGGTMNTEAFF.